This T cell receptor (beta chain) is from a study of beta chain features in type 1 diabetes. Study-wide findings and caveats: Type 1 diabetes patients had fewer VDJ junction insertions and more deletions. TCRB CDR3s from Type 1 diabetes patients were moderately but significantly shorter in all four CD4+ subsets. A closer apparent resemblance between naive, central memory and Treg TCRB repertoires was seen in patients than in healthy donors.

Sequenced material consisted of expressed TCRB transcripts (all of the isolated RNA was reverse transcribed). The protocol was immunoSEQ multiplex PCR, while the TCRdb copy is restricted to in-frame clones and leaves out a portion. This table has 200,000 to 300,000 clones, approximately 10% appearing once. This CDR3 spans 13 amino acids. CDR1 and CDR2 from the germline V gene are MNHNY and SVGAGI (reference sequence). The ends were cut back, 6 bases at V and 0 bases at J, with 6 bases in the middle. This clone appeared a few times. As yet, its antigen is unknown. Purity of each sorted population was above 95%.

The TCR comes from a man younger than 45 with type 1 diabetes. The V and J genes are TRBV6-6 and TRBJ2-1; D not resolved. The sample consisted of naive CD4+ T cells from blood. This CDR3 reads CASSESSYNEQFF. The CDR3 DNA sequence: TGTGCCAGCAGCGAGAGCTCCTACAATGAGCAGTTCTTC.